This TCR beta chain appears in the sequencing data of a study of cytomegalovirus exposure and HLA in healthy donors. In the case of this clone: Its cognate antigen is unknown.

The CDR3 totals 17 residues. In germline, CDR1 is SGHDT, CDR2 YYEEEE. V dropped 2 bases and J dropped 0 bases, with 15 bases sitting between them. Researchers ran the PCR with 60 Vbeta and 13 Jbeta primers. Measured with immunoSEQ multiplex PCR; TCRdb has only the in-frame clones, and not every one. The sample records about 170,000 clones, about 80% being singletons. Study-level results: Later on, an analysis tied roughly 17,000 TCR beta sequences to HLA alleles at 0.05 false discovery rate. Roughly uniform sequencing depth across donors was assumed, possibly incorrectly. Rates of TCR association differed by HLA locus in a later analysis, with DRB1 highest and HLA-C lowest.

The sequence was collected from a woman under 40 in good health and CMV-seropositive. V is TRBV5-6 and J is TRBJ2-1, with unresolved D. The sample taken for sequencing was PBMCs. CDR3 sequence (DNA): TGTGCCAGCAGCTTAGCATTCCAATTTGGCTCCTACAATGAGCAGTTCTTC. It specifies CASSLAFQFGSYNEQFF.